The T cell receptor (beta chain) under discussion was sequenced for a study of CD8 T cells in Susac syndrome. After extraction with the RNeasy kit, roughly 0.5 to 1 ug of the RNA was reverse transcribed using random hexamers. Across 54 Vbeta and 13 Jbeta, TCR beta CDR3 was amplified with immunoSEQ multiplex PCR. TCRdb itself ran the immunoSEQ multiplex PCR reads through MiXCR, one entry per CDR3 protein. Of about 150,000 distinct CDR3 sequences listed, 85% to 95% are singletons. The specimen sequenced was CD4+ T cells from PBMCs. The clonotype comes from a human donor with multiple sclerosis.

CDR3 DNA: TGTGCCAGCAGTGAAGGACTCCACATTCAGTACTTC. Amino acid sequence: CASSEGLHIQYF. This chain links TRBV2 with TRBJ2-4; D unresolved. Germline V lookup: CDR1 SNHLY, CDR2 FYNNEI. The CDR3 length is 12 residues. V lost 1 base and J lost 8, with 6 bases in between.